This T cell receptor beta chain was sequenced in a study of T cells after yellow fever vaccination (dated by TCRdb to about 2019). In the study overall: The SMART-Seq v4 Ultra Low Input RNA kit was used to prepare libraries from fractions with low cell numbers. Blood was collected at multiple timepoints before and after primary and secondary immunization, and bulk PBMC replicates and cell subsets were isolated. To track T-cell clones before and after primary and booster YFV17D yellow fever vaccination, bulk TCR alpha and beta repertoires were sequenced longitudinally. Two healthy male donors, one aged 18 to 30 and one aged 30 to 40 years, made up the cohort. Findings and caveats that apply to the study as a whole: Because the study included only a couple of donors, the extent to which the findings can be generalized is limited. After the booster, most of the clones that had expanded following primary vaccination were detected again (roughly 97% of CD4 and 85% to 90% of CD8), which suggests that memory was broadly maintained. A small fraction of clonotypes showed up in both the CD4 and CD8 compartments, probably as a result of convergent recombination. Compared with the primary T-cell response, the secondary T-cell response was weaker but faster, peaking on day 5 rather than day 15. Computational filtering was needed because FACS-sorted repertoires could contain abundant contaminating clonotypes from the bulk population.

Sequences SGHNT (CDR1) and YYREEE (CDR2) are obtained from the germline V gene (reference sequence). At the junction V is shortened by 4 bases and J by 3 bases; bases outside the gene matches: 10. From cysteine to phenylalanine, the CDR3 is 18 amino acids long. Here the CDR3 DNA is all that survives: 54 bases in frame from base 1. Instrument used: Illumina NovaSeq 6000. TCR cDNA was made using 5'RACE template switching, a step that added a universal primer site and unique molecular identifiers. Priming of cDNA synthesis was performed from both the TCR alpha and TCR beta constant segments. Library amplification involved two PCR steps, and the second step added sample barcodes and sequencing adapters. Sequencing of the libraries was done on either Illumina HiSeq 2500 (2x100 bp) or NovaSeq (2x150 bp). The original methods were these. MIGEC was used to demultiplex reads and collapse the reads into UMI consensus sequences, and MiXCR was used for V(D)J alignment. Clonotypes responding to the vaccine were identified with edgeR on replicate PBMC samples, with the criteria of FDR below 0.01 and a log2 fold change above 5 up to day 15. Each bulk clonotype received a CD4 or CD8 identity based on whether the sequenced CD4 or CD8 repertoire contained that clonotype at higher abundance. The raw public reads went through TCRdb reprocessing: fastp at Q25, MiXCR clone calling, in-frame beta chains kept. All rows with the same CDR3 protein become a single entry with the most common DNA and genes. For this entry, the V and J calls and clone size follow TCRdb and not the study's own pipeline. This sample lists 250,000 or so distinct CDR3 sequences; more than 3.5% were detected once. The top ten clones comprise about a fifth of the sample.

At least ten counts were recorded for this clonotype. Its target antigen remains unknown. No base-level quality is on record; no much larger clone is a single base apart. The treatment or condition label for this specimen denotes: live attenuated yellow fever vaccine strain. At each blood-draw timepoint, two biological replicates of bulk PBMCs were collected. A standard Ficoll-Paque protocol was used to isolate PBMCs from peripheral blood. TriZol was used to extract RNA from bulk PBMCs, CD4 and CD8 fractions, and dextramer-positive and dextramer-negative fractions. The sequenced sample was PBMCs, obtained 15 days after the yellow fever booster vaccination. This clonotype was sampled from a man between 18 and 35 years old who received the YFV17D yellow fever vaccine. The chain links TRBV5-4 with TRBJ2-3, with 14 bases matching TRBD2. The sequenced DNA: TGTGCCAGCAGCACCGGGACTAGCGGGGGTGCTGGAACAGATACGCAGTATTTT. Its translation reads: CASSTGTSGGAGTDTQYF.